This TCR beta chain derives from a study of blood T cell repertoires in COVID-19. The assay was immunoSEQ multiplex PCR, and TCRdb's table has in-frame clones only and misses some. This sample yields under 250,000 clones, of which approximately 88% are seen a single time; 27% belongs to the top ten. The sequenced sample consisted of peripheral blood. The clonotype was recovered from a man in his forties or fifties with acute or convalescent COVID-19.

The CDR3, as DNA: TGCGCCAGCAGCAAAGAACAGGCCCACTATGGCTACACCTTC. Protein: CASSKEQAHYGYTF. This chain uses TRBV5-1 with TRBJ1-2; weak D call: TRBD1 (5 bases). The V gene's germline CDR1 is SGHRS and CDR2 YFSETQ. The V gene lost 4 bases and the J gene lost 3 bases, with 13 bases spanning the gap. The CDR3 loop spans 14 amino acids.